This T cell receptor (beta chain) was captured by sequencing in a study of blood T cell repertoires in COVID-19. Per the original data handling: By means of reference gene primer amplification, nucleated cell counts were estimated. Libraries were prepared by immunoSEQ multiplex PCR; TCRdb keeps only in-frame clonotypes and omits some of them. V and J calls and clone size are those listed in that table; D and trimming were worked out from the DNA. The sample shows 400,000 to 550,000 clones, approximately 90% of them seen only once. CDR1 is KGHDR, CDR2 SFDVKD, per germline. This CDR3 is built from 11 residues. The V end lost 7 bases, the J end lost 8 bases, and 8 bases lay between the germline ends.

Sequencing was carried out using peripheral blood. The V call is TRBV24-1, the J call TRBJ2-1; no definite D call. This receptor was obtained from a woman younger than 45 with acute or convalescent COVID-19. The CDR3 spells CATSLLDEQFF. DNA of the CDR3: TGTGCCACCAGCCTTCTCGATGAGCAGTTCTTC.